The next 18 T cell receptor beta chains were all read from a single sample in a study of memory CD4+ T cells and cytomegalovirus serostatus. Produced via immunoSEQ multiplex PCR; TCRdb's table is partial and in-frame only. The data contain 40,000 to 50,000 clones, around 76% of them singletons. Single viable CD3+CD4+CD8-CD45RO+ cells were sorted as the memory CD4+ T cells. The specimen sequenced was memory CD4+ T cells from blood. The receptors derive from an adult in good health and CMV-seronegative.

The chain recombines TRBV28 with TRBJ1-1, with D uncertain. The CDR3 runs to 12 residues. Germline-derived CDR1 and CDR2 are MDHEN and SYDVKM. Trimming took off 5 bases at V and 5 bases at J, with 9 bases between the two ends. The CDR3 loop reads CASSQPRTEAFF. CDR3 nucleotide sequence: TGTGCCAGCAGTCAGCCCCGTACTGAAGCTTTCTTT.

V is TRBV5-4 and J is TRBJ1-2, with a possible D match to TRBD1 (5 bases). In germline, CDR1 is SGHNT, CDR2 YYREEE (reference sequence). Trimming left V 4 bases short and J 1 base short, with 14 bases between. The CDR3 has 15 residues. The CDR3, as DNA: TGTGCCAGCAGCGGCACAGGTCCAGTTAACTATGGCTACACCTTC. Its translation is CASSGTGPVNYGYTF.

This rearrangement joins TRBV5-8 to TRBJ2-5, with D unresolved. Germline CDR1 SGHTS, CDR2 YDEGEE. V shed 3 bases and J shed 1 base, with 10 bases lying between them. The CDR3 consists of 14 residues. The CDR3 loop is CASSSGEIQETQYF. The CDR3 DNA reads as TGTGCCAGCAGCTCTGGGGAAATCCAAGAGACCCAGTACTTC.

The chain couples TRBV15 to TRBJ1-1; maybe TRBD1 (5 bases). The CDR3 spans 15 residues. V was pared by 5 bases and J by 0 bases, with 13 bases between. Germline V gives CDR1 LNHNV, CDR2 YYDKDF (reference sequence). CDR3 bases: TGTGCCACCAGCTTTCTAACAGGAGTGAACACTGAAGCTTTCTTT. Protein product: CATSFLTGVNTEAFF.

The chain has TRBV5-4 and TRBJ2-5; D possibly matches TRBD1 or TRBD2 (5 bases each). V gave up 6 bases and J gave up 0 bases, with 9 bases separating them. Germline loops: CDR1 SGHNT, CDR2 YYREEE (reference sequence). CDR3 length equals 13 residues. In nucleotides, the CDR3 is TGTGCCAGCAAAATGGGACACCAAGAGACCCAGTACTTC. This sequence encodes CASKMGHQETQYF. Full variable domain (remainder filled in from reference TRBV5-4 and TRBJ2-5): ETGVTQSPTHLIKTRGQQVTLRCSSQSGHNTVSWYQQALGQGPQFIFQYYREEENGRGNFPPRFSGLQFPNYSSELNVNALELDDSALYLCASKMGHQETQYFGPGTRLLVL.

CDR3 DNA: TGTGCCAGCAGCATATTAATGGGACTGGCAAACCGTTTGATCTATGGCTACACCTTC. This codes for CASSILMGLANRLIYGYTF. The chain combines TRBV7-9 with TRBJ1-2; D may be TRBD1 (5 bases). Trimming shortened V by 5 bases and J by 4 bases, and 29 bases separated the two germline ends. The CDR3 consists of 19 residues. From germline, CDR1 is SEHNR and CDR2 FQNEAQ (reference sequence).

The chain is built from TRBV5-6 and TRBJ1-5; D not resolved. V gave up 2 bases and J gave up 3 bases, with 6 bases separating them. The germline V gene has CDR1 SGHDT and CDR2 YYEEEE. CDR3 size: 13 residues. CDR3 DNA: TGTGCCAGCAGCTTCGGAATCAATCAGCCCCAGCATTTT. Translating gives CASSFGINQPQHF.

This chain connects TRBV28 to TRBJ1-6, with D uncertain. The CDR3 loop spans 18 amino acids. CDR1 and CDR2 from the germline V gene are MDHEN and SYDVKM. Deletions cut 4 bases from V and 3 bases from J, with 19 bases between. CDR3 loop: CASSSVPLLGDYNSPLHF. CDR3 coding DNA: TGTGCCAGCAGTTCCGTGCCTTTACTAGGTGACTATAATTCACCCCTCCACTTT.

The J gene is TRBJ2-1, the V gene TRBV25-1; 7 positions agree with TRBD1. This CDR3 has 13 amino acids. V dropped 2 bases and J dropped 10; count of bases not matched to a gene: 5. The germline V gene has CDR1 MGHDK and CDR2 SYGVNS. CDR3 sequence (DNA): TGTGCCAGCAGTGAAGACAGGGACCGGGAGCAGTTCTTC. It is translated as CASSEDRDREQFF.

This rearrangement joins TRBV5-5 to TRBJ2-3, with TRBD2 identical over 13 bases. CDR1 SGHKS and CDR2 YYEKEE come from the germline V gene (reference sequence). CDR3 size: 18 residues. Trimming cost V 1 base and J 2 bases; bases outside gene matches: 7. The CDR3 DNA is TGTGCCAGCAGCTTGACTAGCGGGGGGGCGACAAACACAGATACGCAGTATTTT. This translates into CASSLTSGGATNTDTQYF.

This clone appeared a single time. Other DNA variants within this sample encode the same CDR3. The rearrangement links TRBV5-1 to TRBJ2-5; TRBD2 matches at 10 bases. The ends lost 0 bases at V and 3 bases at J; junction bases unmatched: 2. This CDR3 region has 15 residues. Germline V gene data show CDR1 as SGHRS and CDR2 as YFSETQ. This CDR3 reads CASSLAGTSEETQYF. The DNA of the CDR3 is TGCGCCAGCAGCTTGGCGGGGACTAGCGAAGAGACCCAGTACTTC.

J is TRBJ1-6 and V is TRBV6-6; D remains ambiguous. The V and J ends lost 6 bases and 6 bases respectively, with 9 bases between them. Germline V gene lookup returns CDR1 MNHNY and CDR2 SVGAGI (reference sequence). There are 13 residues in the CDR3. The chain's CDR3 is CASRRSSNSPLHF. CDR3 sequence (DNA): TGTGCCAGCAGACGAAGTTCTAATTCACCCCTCCACTTT.

This clone was detected once. This chain joins TRBV6-1 and TRBJ1-1, with unresolved D. Trimming took 2 bases from V and 5 from J, leaving 6 bases between them. The CDR3 runs to 12 residues. Germline V gives CDR1 MNHNS, CDR2 SASEGT. This CDR3 reads CASSEWVTEAFF. CDR3 DNA: TGTGCCAGCAGTGAATGGGTAACTGAAGCTTTCTTT.

The rearrangement joins TRBV6-5 to TRBJ1-5; tentatively, D is TRBD1 (5 bases). Germline V CDR1 and CDR2: MNHEY, SVGAGI. The V gene lost 6 bases and the J gene lost 6 bases, with 15 bases spanning the gap. The CDR3 is 14 amino acids. This chain's CDR3 is CASRAQGVSQPQHF. CDR3 coding DNA: TGTGCCAGCAGGGCGCAGGGTGTCAGTCAGCCCCAGCATTTT.

This clone was counted between two and nine times. The chain couples TRBV2 to TRBJ1-5; D perhaps matches TRBD1 (6 bases). Between the trimmed V and J ends, which lost 7 bases and 4 bases, there was a span of 14 bases. CDR1 and CDR2 (germline): SNHLY, FYNNEI. This CDR3 is 14 amino acids long. The CDR3 sequence is CASKLTGRNQPQHF. Here the CDR3 DNA reads TGTGCCAGCAAACTTACAGGGAGGAATCAGCCCCAGCATTTT.

The CDR3: CASSQLSSGVLYEQFF. The CDR3 bases are TGTGCCAGCAGCCAATTGTCTAGCGGGGTCCTTTATGAGCAGTTCTTC. The chain joins TRBV4-2 to TRBJ2-1, with 9 nucleotides matching TRBD2. After removal of 2 bases from V and 8 bases from J, the junction contained 10 bases not matched to a gene. This CDR3 is 16 amino acids long. Germline assignment: CDR1 LGHNA and CDR2 YNFKEQ.

As regards this clone: This sample also contains other DNA sequences that code for the same CDR3. This chain joins TRBV19 and TRBJ1-1; D is perhaps TRBD1 (5 bases). The ends were cut back, 7 bases at V and 1 base at J, with 10 bases in the middle. Germline assignment: CDR1 LNHDA and CDR2 SQIVND (reference sequence). CDR3 length: 13 amino acids. CDR3 sequence: CASKRQPNTEAFF. The CDR3 DNA is TGTGCCAGTAAGAGACAGCCGAACACTGAAGCTTTCTTT.

This clone came up a few times. The chain links TRBV28 to TRBJ1-2; possibly TRBD1 for D (5 bases). Per the germline V gene, CDR1 is MDHEN and CDR2 is SYDVKM. Trimming pared 2 bases from V and 14 bases from J, leaving 18 bases between. The CDR3 is 13 residues long. The CDR3 DNA is TGTGCCAGCAGTTTACCGGGACCCCTTGGGGATACCTTC. As protein: CASSLPGPLGDTF.